A single T cell receptor (beta chain) is shown here with its context. This record comes from a study of molecular identifiers for immune sequencing clone quantification. Naive CD8 T cells underwent sorting with the CD8+CD4-CCR7+CD45RA+ definition. Germline V lookup: CDR1 LGHNA, CDR2 YSLEER. There are 13 residues in the CDR3. V dropped 1 base and J dropped 9 bases, with 13 bases sitting between them. Using its own MiXCR run on the PCR reads, TCRdb lists one record per CDR3 protein. Among some 96,000 distinct CDR3 sequences, 24% were seen once, and the ten largest hold roughly 0.94%. The receptor comes from a human donor in good health. Some libraries in this study had Jurkat cell RNA spiked in. Sequenced: naive CD8+ T cells from blood, with Jurkat cell RNA spiked in. Subset in this sample: FACS-sorted CD8+CD4-CCR7+CD45RA+ naive T cells. V and J are TRBV4-3 and TRBJ2-7; no clear D. CDR3 nucleotides: TGCGCCAGCAGCCAAGCTCGCGGTAACGCGCAGTACTTC. This gives the protein CASSQARGNAQYF.